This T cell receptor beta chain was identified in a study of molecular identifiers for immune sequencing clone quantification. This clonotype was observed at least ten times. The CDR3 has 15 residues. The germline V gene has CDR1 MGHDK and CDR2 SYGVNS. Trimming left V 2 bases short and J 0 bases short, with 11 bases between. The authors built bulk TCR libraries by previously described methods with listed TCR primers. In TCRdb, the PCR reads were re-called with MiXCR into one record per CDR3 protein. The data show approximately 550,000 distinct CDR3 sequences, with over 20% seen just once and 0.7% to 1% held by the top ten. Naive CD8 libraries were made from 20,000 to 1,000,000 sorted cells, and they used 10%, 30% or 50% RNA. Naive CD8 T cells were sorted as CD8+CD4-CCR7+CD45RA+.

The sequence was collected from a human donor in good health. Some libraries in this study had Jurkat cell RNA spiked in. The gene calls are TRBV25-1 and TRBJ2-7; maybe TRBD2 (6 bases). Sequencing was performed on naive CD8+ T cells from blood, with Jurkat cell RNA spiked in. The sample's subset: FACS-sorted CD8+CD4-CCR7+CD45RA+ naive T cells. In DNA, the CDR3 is TGTGCCAGCAGTGAACCGGGGGACGGCTCCTACGAGCAGTACTTC. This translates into CASSEPGDGSYEQYF.